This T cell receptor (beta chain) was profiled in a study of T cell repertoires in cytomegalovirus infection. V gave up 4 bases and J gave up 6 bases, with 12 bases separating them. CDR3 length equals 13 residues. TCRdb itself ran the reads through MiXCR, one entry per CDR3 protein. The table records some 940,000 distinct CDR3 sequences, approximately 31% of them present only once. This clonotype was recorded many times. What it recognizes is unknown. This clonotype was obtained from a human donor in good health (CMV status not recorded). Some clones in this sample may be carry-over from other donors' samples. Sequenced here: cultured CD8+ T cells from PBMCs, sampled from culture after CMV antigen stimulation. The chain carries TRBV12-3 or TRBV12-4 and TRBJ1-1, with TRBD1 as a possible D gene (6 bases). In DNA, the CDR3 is TGTGCCAGCAGTTCGTCAGGGGTATCTGAAGCTTTCTTT. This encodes CASSSSGVSEAFF.